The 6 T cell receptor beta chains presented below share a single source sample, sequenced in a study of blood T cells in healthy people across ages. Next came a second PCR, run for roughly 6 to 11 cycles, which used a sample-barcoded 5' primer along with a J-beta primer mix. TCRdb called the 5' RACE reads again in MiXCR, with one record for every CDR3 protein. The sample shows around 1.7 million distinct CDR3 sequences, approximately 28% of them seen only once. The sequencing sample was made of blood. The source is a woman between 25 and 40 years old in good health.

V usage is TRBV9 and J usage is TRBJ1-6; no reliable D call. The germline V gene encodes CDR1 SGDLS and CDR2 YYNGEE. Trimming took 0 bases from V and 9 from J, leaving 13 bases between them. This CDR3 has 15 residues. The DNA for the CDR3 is TGTGCCAGCAGCGTAGGAAGTGAGGGAATTTCACCCCTCCACTTT. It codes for CASSVGSEGISPLHF.

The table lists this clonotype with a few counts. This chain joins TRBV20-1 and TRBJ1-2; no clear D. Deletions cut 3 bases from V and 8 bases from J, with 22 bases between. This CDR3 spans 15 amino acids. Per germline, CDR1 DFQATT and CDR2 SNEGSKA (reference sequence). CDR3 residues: CSARTSMWRIGGYTF. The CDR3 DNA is TGCAGTGCTAGGACCAGCATGTGGAGGATCGGCGGCTACACCTTC.

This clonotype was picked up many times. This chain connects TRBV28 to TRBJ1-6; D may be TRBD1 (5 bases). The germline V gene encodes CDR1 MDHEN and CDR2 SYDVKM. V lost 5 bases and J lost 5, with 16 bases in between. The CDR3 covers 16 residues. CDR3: CASSPPREPNNSPLHF. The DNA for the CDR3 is TGTGCCAGCAGTCCTCCCAGGGAGCCTAATAATTCACCCCTCCACTTT.

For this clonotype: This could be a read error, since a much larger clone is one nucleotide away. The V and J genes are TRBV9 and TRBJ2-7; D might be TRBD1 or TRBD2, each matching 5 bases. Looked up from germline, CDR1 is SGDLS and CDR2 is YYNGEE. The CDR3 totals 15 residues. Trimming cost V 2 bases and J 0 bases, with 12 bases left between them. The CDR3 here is CASSVLGDGSYEQYF. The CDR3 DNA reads TGTGCCAGCAGCGTCCTCGGGGACGGCTCCTACGAGCAGTACTTC.

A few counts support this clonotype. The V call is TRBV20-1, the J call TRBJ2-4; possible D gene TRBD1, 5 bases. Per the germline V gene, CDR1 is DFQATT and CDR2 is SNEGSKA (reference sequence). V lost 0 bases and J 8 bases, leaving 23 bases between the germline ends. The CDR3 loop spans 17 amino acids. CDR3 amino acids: CSARDPAGLFQGDIQYF. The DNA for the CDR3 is TGCAGTGCTAGAGATCCGGCAGGTCTATTTCAAGGGGACATTCAGTACTTC.

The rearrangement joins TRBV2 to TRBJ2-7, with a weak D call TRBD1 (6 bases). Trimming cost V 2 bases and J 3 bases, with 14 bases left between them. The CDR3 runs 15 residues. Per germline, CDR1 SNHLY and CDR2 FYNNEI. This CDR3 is CASSELFGRGYEQYF. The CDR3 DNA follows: TGTGCCAGCAGTGAACTTTTTGGCAGGGGCTACGAGCAGTACTTC.